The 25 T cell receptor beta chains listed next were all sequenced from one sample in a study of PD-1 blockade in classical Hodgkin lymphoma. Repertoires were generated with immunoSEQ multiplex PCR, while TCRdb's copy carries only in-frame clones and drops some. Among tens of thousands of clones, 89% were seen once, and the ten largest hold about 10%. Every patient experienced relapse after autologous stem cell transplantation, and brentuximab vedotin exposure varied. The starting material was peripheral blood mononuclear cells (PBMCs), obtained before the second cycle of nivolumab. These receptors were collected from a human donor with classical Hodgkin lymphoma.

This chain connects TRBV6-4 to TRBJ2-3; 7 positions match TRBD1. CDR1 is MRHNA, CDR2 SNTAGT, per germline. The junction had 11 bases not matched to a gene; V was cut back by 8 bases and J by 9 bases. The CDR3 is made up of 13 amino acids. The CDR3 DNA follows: TGTGCCAGCGCCCAGGAACTAGGGGGCACGCAGTATTTT. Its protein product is CASAQELGGTQYF.

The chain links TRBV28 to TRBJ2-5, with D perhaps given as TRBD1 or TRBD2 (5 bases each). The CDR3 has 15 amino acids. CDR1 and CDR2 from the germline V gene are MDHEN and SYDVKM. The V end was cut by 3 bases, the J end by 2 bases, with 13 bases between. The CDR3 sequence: CASSLVGDPQETQYF. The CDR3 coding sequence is TGTGCCAGCAGTTTGGTAGGGGACCCACAAGAGACCCAGTACTTC.

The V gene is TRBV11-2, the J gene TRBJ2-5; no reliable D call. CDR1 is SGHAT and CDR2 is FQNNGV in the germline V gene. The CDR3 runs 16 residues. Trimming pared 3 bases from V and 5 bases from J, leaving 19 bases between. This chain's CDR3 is CASSFLVTYRAETQYF. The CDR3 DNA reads TGTGCCAGCAGCTTTCTAGTGACTTATCGTGCGGAGACCCAGTACTTC.

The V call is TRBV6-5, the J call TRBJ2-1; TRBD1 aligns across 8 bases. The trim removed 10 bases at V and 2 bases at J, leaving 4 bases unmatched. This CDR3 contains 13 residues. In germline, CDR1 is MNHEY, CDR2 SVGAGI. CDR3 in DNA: TGTGCCACTGGACAGGGAGCCTACAATGAGCAGTTCTTC. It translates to CATGQGAYNEQFF.

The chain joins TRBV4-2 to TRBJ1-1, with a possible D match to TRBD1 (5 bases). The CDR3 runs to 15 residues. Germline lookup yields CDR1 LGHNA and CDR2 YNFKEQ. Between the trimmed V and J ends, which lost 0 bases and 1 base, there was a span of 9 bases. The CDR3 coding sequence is TGTGCCAGCAGCCAAGATTTGAGGGGGAACACTGAAGCTTTCTTT. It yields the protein CASSQDLRGNTEAFF.

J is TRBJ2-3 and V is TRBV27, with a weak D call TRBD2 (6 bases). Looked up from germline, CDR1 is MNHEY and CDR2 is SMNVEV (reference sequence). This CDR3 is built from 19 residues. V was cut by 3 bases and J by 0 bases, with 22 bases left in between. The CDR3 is CASSFHGVGGWPSTDTQYF. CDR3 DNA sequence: TGTGCCAGCAGTTTTCATGGGGTGGGGGGTTGGCCTAGCACAGATACGCAGTATTTT.

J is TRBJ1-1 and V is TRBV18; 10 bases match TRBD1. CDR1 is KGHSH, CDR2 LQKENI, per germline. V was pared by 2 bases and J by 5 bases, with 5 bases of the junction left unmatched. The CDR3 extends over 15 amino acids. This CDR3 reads CASSPWTGGVTEAFF. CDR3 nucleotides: TGTGCCAGCTCACCATGGACAGGGGGTGTTACTGAAGCTTTCTTT.

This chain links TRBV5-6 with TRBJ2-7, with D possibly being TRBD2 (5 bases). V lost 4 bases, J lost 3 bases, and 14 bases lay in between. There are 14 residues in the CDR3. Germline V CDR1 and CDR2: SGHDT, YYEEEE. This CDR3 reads CASSPGVGYYEQYF. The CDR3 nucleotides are TGTGCCAGCAGCCCCGGGGTGGGATACTACGAGCAGTACTTC.

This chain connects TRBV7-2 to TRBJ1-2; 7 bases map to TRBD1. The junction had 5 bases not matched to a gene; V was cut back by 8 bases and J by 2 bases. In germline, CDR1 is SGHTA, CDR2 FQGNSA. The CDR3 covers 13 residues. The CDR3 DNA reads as TGTGCCAGCGGCCGGGACAGAAACTATGGCTACACCTTC. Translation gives CASGRDRNYGYTF.

The CDR3 here is CASSRRLAGGSEQYF. The DNA for the CDR3 is TGTGCCAGCAGCCGTAGACTAGCGGGGGGTTCCGAGCAGTACTTC. This chain connects TRBV6-6 to TRBJ2-7; 13 bases fit TRBD2. The CDR3 loop spans 15 amino acids. The J segment lost 6 bases and the V segment lost 6 bases, leaving 8 bases of the junction unmatched. The germline V gene encodes CDR1 MNHNY and CDR2 SVGAGI (reference sequence).

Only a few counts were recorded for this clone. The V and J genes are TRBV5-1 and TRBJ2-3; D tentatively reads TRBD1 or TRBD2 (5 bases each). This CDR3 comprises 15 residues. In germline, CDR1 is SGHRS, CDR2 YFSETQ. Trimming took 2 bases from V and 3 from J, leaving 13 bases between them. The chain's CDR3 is CASSFWRGATDTQYF. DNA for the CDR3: TGCGCCAGCAGCTTCTGGAGAGGGGCGACAGATACGCAGTATTTT.

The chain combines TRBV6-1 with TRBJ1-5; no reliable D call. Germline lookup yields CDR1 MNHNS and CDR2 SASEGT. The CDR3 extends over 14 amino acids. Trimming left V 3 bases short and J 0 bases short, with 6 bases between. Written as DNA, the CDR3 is TGTGCCAGCAGTGAGGGGTATAGCAATCAGCCCCAGCATTTT. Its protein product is CASSEGYSNQPQHF.

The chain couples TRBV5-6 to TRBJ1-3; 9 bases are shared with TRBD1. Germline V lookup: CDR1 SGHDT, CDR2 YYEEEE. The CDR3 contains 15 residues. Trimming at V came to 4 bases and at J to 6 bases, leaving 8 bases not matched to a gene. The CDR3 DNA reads TGTGCCAGCAGCCCCTCACAGGGGGCGCAAAACACCATATATTTT. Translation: CASSPSQGAQNTIYF.

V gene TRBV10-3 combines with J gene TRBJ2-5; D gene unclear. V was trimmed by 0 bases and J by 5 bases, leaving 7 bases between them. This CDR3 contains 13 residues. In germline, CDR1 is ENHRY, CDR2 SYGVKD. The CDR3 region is CAISESGRETQYF. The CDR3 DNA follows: TGTGCCATCAGTGAGTCTGGACGGGAGACCCAGTACTTC.

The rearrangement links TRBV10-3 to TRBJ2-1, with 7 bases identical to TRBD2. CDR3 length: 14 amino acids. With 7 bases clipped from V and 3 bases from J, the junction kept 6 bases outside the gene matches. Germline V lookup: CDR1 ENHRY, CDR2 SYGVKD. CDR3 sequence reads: CAINAGVGYNEQFF. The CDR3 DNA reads TGTGCCATCAACGCGGGAGTTGGCTACAATGAGCAGTTCTTC.

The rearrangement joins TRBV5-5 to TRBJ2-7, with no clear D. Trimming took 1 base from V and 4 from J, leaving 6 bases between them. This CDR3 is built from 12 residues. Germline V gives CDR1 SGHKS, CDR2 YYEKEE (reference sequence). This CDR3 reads CASSLSVYEQYF. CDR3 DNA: TGTGCCAGCAGCTTGTCAGTTTACGAGCAGTACTTC.

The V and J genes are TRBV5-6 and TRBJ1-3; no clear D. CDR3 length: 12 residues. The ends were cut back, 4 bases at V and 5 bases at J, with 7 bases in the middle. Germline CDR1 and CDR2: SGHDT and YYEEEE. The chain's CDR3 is CASSGGRNTIYF. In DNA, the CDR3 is TGTGCCAGCAGCGGTGGACGAAACACCATATATTTT.

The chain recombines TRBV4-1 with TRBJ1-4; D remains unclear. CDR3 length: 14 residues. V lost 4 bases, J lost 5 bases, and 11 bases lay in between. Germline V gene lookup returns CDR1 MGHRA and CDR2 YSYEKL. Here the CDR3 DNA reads TGCGCCAGCAGCCTTGGGTCTCAGAATGAAAAACTGTTTTTT. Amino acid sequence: CASSLGSQNEKLFF.

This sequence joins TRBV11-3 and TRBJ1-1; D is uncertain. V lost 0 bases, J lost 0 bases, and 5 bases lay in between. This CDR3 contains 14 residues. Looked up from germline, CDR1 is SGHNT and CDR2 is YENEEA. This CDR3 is CASSLDAVNTEAFF. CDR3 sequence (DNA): TGTGCCAGCAGCTTAGATGCAGTGAACACTGAAGCTTTCTTT.

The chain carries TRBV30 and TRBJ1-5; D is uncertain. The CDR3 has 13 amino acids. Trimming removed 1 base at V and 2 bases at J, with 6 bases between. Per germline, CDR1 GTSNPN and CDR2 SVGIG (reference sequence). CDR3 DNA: TGTGCCTGGAGTGCCGGAGGCAATCAGCCCCAGCATTTT. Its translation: CAWSAGGNQPQHF.

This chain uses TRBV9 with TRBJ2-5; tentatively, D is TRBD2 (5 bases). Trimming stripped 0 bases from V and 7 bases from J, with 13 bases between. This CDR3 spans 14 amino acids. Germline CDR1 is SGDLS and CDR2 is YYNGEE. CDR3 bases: TGTGCCAGCAGCGTAGATGAGTCGGCGGGGACCCAGTACTTC. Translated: CASSVDESAGTQYF.

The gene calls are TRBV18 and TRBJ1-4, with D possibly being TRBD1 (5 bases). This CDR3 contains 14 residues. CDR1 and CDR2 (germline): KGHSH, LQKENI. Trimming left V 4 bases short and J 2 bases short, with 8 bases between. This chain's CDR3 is CASSRGQTNEKLFF. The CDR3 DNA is TGTGCCAGCTCACGGGGCCAGACTAATGAAAAACTGTTTTTT. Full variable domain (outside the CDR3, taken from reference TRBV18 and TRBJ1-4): NAGVMQNPRHLVRRRGQEARLRCSPMKGHSHVYWYRQLPEEGLKFMVYLQKENIIDESGMPKERFSAEFPKEGPSILRIQQVVRGDSAAYFCASSRGQTNEKLFFGSGTQLSVL.

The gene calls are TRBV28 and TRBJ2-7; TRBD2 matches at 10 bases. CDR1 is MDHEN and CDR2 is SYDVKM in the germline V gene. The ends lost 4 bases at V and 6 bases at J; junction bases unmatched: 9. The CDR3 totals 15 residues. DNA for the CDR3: TGTGCCAGCAGTTCCGGATCTAGCGGGAGAAGCGAGCAGTACTTC. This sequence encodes CASSSGSSGRSEQYF.

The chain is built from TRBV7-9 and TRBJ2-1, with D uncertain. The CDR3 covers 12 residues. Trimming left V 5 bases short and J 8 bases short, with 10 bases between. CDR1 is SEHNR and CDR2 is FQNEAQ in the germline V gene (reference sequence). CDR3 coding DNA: TGTGCCAGCAGCCCCGGCGGTCATGAGCAGTTCTTC. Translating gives CASSPGGHEQFF. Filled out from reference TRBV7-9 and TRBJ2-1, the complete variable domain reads DTGVSQNPRHKITKRGQNVTFRCDPISEHNRLYWYRQTLGQGPEFLTYFQNEAQLEKSRLLSDRFSAERPKGSFSTLEIQRTEQGDSAMYLCASSPGGHEQFFGPGTRLTVL.

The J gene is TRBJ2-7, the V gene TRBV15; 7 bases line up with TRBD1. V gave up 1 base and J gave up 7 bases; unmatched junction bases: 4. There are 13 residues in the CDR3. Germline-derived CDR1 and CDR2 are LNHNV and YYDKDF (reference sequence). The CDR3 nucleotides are TGTGCCACCAGCAGAGGGGACAGTGTAGAGCAGTACTTC. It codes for CATSRGDSVEQYF.